This T cell receptor beta chain was found in a study of cytomegalovirus exposure and HLA in healthy donors. V shed 5 bases and J shed 4 bases, with 18 bases lying between them. Germline CDR1 MDHEN, CDR2 SYDVKM. CDR3 size: 15 residues. Primers: 60 Vbeta forward and 13 Jbeta reverse. The repertoire was sequenced with immunoSEQ multiplex PCR; TCRdb's copy has only in-frame clones and lacks some. Here the sample table reports around 200,000 clones. The rearrangement joins TRBV28 to TRBJ2-7; D possibly corresponds to TRBD2 (6 bases). Sequenced material: PBMCs. The origin of this receptor is a girl aged 2 to 10 in good health and CMV-seropositive. CDR3 residues: CASSVGGSRGYEQYF. In DNA form, the CDR3 reads TGTGCCAGCAGTGTTGGGGGGTCTCGGGGGTACGAGCAGTACTTC. Using reference TRBV28 and TRBJ2-7 for the parts outside the CDR3, the full variable domain is DVKVTQSSRYLVKRTGEKVFLECVQDMDHENMFWYRQDPGLGLRLIYFSYDVKMKEKGDIPEGYSVSREKKERFSLILESASTNQTSMYLCASSVGGSRGYEQYFGPGTRLTVT.